Below are 9 T cell receptor beta chains sequenced from a single sample in a study of blood T cells in healthy people across ages. Sample-barcoded 5' priming and a J-beta primer mix drove a second PCR of about 7 to 12 cycles. TCRdb redid the calling of the 5' RACE reads with MiXCR, one entry per CDR3 protein. The sample carries roughly 860,000 distinct CDR3 sequences, approximately 67% recorded once. Sequenced: blood. These receptors came from a man younger than 40 in good health.

The CDR3 sequence: CASSLGWGGSETQYF. The CDR3 nucleotides are TGTGCCAGCAGCTTAGGATGGGGGGGCAGCGAGACCCAGTACTTC. The gene calls are TRBV7-2 and TRBJ2-5; weak D call: TRBD2 (7 bases). Germline CDR1 reads SGHTA; CDR2 reads FQGNSA. Trimming left V 1 base short and J 5 bases short, with 14 bases between. This CDR3 is 15 amino acids long.

This clonotype was detected only a few times. CDR3 DNA sequence: TGTGCCAGCAGCCAACAGGGTGGCGAGCAGTACTTC. Its translation: CASSQQGGEQYF. This chain links TRBV7-9 with TRBJ2-7, with TRBD1 as a possible D gene (6 bases). The CDR3 spans 12 residues. Germline V gives CDR1 SEHNR, CDR2 FQNEAQ (reference sequence). V shed 5 bases and J shed 6 bases, with 11 bases lying between them.

The V gene is TRBV29-1, the J gene TRBJ2-5; TRBD1 aligns across 10 bases. The J call may not be correct, given that the DNA end is closer to TRBJ2-7. This CDR3 comprises 15 residues. Germline lookup yields CDR1 SQVTM and CDR2 ANQGSEA. The CDR3 DNA is TGCAGCGTTGCCGGAACCGGGACAGGGGCCTACGAGCAGTACTTC. It is translated as CSVAGTGTGAYEQYF.

The rearrangement uses TRBV2 and TRBJ2-4, with 12 bases matching TRBD1. The better agreement between TRBJ2-7 and the DNA end casts doubt on the J call. Germline-derived CDR1 and CDR2 are SNHLY and FYNNEI. CDR3 length equals 15 residues. The CDR3 DNA follows: TGTGCCAGCAGTGACCGGGACAGGGGGCTCCACGAGCAGTACTTC. Translation gives CASSDRDRGLHEQYF.

J is TRBJ2-3 and V is TRBV30; D call uncertain. Germline V lookup: CDR1 GTSNPN, CDR2 SVGIG (reference sequence). This CDR3 is 10 amino acids long. The CDR3 coding sequence is TGTCCACTGGCCGTTGATACGCAGTATTTT. It specifies CPLAVDTQYF.

The chain couples TRBV4-2 to TRBJ2-3; D may be TRBD2 (6 bases). The germline CDR1 and CDR2 sequences are LGHNA and YNFKEQ. V shed 0 bases and J shed 11 bases, with 18 bases lying between them. This CDR3 region has 15 residues. Here the CDR3 reads CASSQDSGRRGVQYF. CDR3 DNA sequence: TGTGCCAGCAGCCAAGATTCGGGGCGGCGGGGCGTGCAGTATTTT.

V usage is TRBV9 and J usage is TRBJ2-7; D possibly corresponds to TRBD1 (6 bases). From germline, CDR1 is SGDLS and CDR2 YYNGEE. There are 16 residues in the CDR3. Trimming removed 0 bases at V and 7 bases at J, with 20 bases between. In nucleotides, the CDR3 is TGTGCCAGCAGCGTAGTGGGGACATCCCAATACAATGAGCAGTACTTC. This codes for CASSVVGTSQYNEQYF.

This chain links TRBV6-2 or TRBV6-3 with TRBJ2-1; D could derive from TRBD1 or TRBD2 (6 bases each). Germline V gene data show CDR1 as MNHEY and CDR2 as SVGEGT. This CDR3 contains 15 residues. V was clipped by 3 bases and J by 6 bases, with 15 bases between them. CDR3 amino acids: CASSYMGGAFNEQFF. The CDR3 DNA reads TGTGCCAGCAGTTATATGGGGGGCGCGTTCAATGAGCAGTTCTTC.

The chain has TRBV4-2 and TRBJ2-7; TRBD1 is a possible D gene (6 bases). Germline V CDR1 and CDR2: LGHNA, YNFKEQ. The CDR3 spans 11 residues. Trimming took off 8 bases at V and 5 bases at J, with 10 bases between the two ends. The CDR3 protein is CASEGGNEQYF. In DNA form, the CDR3 reads TGTGCCAGCGAAGGGGGAAACGAGCAGTACTTC.